The T cell receptor beta chain described here comes from a study of T cells in Graves' hyperthyroidism and ophthalmopathy. Study-level information: Sampling of peripheral blood happened at initial diagnosis, prior to any treatment.

Researchers amplified the TCR beta CDR3 regions from RNA transcripts. With the HTBI primer set, the TCR CDR3 went through a first round of RT-PCR. MiXCR was run by TCRdb on the multiplex PCR reads, yielding one entry per CDR3 protein. Among some 760,000 distinct CDR3 sequences listed, approximately 15% were seen once. Researchers defined stable Graves' hyperthyroidism as no ophthalmopathy progression within 18 months. The authors obtained PBMCs from over 8.5 ml of fresh peripheral blood. The germline gives CDR1 SGHRS, CDR2 YFSETQ. Trimming stripped 4 bases from V and 5 bases from J, with 15 bases between. The CDR3 loop spans 14 amino acids.

The sequencing sample was made of blood. The TCR sequence derives from a woman under 30 with Graves' hyperthyroidism. The V call is TRBV5-1, the J call TRBJ2-5; D perhaps matches TRBD2 (5 bases). CDR3 in DNA: TGCGCCAGCAGCCGTGTCGGGATGGTGGAGACCCAGTACTTC. Its translation: CASSRVGMVETQYF. Supplemented by reference TRBV5-1 and TRBJ2-5, the full variable domain reads KAGVTQTPRYLIKTRGQQVTLSCSPISGHRSVSWYQQTPGQGLQFLFEYFSETQRNKGNFPGRFSGRQFSNSRSEMNVSTLELGDSALYLCASSRVGMVETQYFGPGTRLLVL.